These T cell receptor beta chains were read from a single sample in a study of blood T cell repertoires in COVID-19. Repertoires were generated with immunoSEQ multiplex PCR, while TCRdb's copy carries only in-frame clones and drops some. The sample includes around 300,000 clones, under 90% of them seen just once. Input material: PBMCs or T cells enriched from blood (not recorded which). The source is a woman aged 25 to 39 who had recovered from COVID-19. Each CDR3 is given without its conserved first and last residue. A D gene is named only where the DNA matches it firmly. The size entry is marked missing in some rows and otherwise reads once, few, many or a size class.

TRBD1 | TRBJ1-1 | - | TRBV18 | ASSPNRGLTEAF
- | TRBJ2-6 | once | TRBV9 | ASSAQGFRGANVLT
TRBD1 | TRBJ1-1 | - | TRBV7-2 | ASSLAGTGGAAF
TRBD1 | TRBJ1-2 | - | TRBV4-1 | ASSQVQGAHGYGYT
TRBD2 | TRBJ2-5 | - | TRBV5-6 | ASSFGLAGRQETQY
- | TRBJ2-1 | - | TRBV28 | ASSTVMWEQF
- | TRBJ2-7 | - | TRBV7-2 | ASSLVGGAYEQY
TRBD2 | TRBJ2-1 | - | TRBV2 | ASSDTGVGGGYNEQF
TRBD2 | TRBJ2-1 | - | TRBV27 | ASSRLGRRNYNEQF
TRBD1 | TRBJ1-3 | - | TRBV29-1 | SVEFRDSHRDTIY
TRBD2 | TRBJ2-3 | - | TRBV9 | ASSVLSGGRADTQY
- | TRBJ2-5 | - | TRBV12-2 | ASRLAYAGIQETQY
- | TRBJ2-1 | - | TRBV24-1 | ATSDPMGRYNEQF
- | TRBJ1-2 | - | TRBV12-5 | ASGLVHGPAGYGYT
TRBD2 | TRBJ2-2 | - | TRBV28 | ASSPSREGPTGELF
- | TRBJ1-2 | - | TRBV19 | ASSTSHSGYT
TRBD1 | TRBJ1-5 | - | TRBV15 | ATSPDRGGQPQH
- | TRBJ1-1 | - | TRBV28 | ASSQGHTEAF
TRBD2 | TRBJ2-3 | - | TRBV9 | ASSVAGLAGNMVRDTQY
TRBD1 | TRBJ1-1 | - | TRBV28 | ASSRLPDRGHTEAF
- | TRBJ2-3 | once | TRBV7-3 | ASSLKVAHTDTQY
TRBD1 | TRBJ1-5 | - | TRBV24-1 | ATSDGQGEPQH
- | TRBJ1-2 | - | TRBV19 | ASSGKKGTARVEFGYT
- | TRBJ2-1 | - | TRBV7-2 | ASSPQGDSYNEQF
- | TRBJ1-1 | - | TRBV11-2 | ASSPQRVMVTEAF
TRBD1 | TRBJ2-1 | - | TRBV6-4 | ASSDPGTGDYNEQF
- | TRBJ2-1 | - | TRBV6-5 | ASSPGHSYNEQF
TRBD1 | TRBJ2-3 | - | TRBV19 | ASTPGPDRGITQY
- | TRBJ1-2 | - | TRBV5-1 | ASSFGDSGYT
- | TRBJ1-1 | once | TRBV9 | ASSVNALMNTEAF
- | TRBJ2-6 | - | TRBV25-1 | ASSALAFSGANVLT
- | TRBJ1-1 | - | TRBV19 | ASNAPGIDTEAF